This T cell receptor (beta chain) was found in a study of cytomegalovirus exposure and HLA in healthy donors. Both 60 Vbeta primers and 13 Jbeta primers went into the PCR. Profiled with immunoSEQ multiplex PCR; TCRdb holds only in-frame clones, not every one. This table holds 130,000 to 150,000 clones, about 64% found once. General study points: Later analysis suggested most CMV-associated TCR beta chains were HLA-restricted. Most TCR beta V segments were productive about 87% or about 30% of the time in an earlier analysis.

Regarding this clone: Its antigen is unknown.

The trim removed 5 bases at V and 7 bases at J, leaving 12 bases unmatched. CDR1 is SGHTA and CDR2 is FQGNSA in the germline V gene. The CDR3 spans 15 residues. Sequencing was carried out using PBMCs. The chain combines TRBV7-2 with TRBJ1-2, with 8 bases matching TRBD1. The sequence was collected from a man aged 55-75 years in good health and CMV-seronegative. The CDR3 is CASSPTPGGRTGYTF. The CDR3 DNA reads as TGTGCCAGCAGCCCGACCCCAGGGGGCCGTACTGGCTACACCTTC.